The 31 T cell receptor beta chains presented below share a single source sample, sequenced in a study of Ad26.COV2.S vaccination and SARS-CoV-2 variants (dated by TCRdb to the early 2020s). What this sample's treatment or condition label stands for: 15 to 20 received Ad26.COV2.S at low or high dose, single or two shots; about 5 received placebo; per-sample allocation not given. For vaccine and placebo recipients, the sequenced repertoires came from samples collected on day 63 after the first injection. Library prep was done by the immunoSEQ multiplex PCR assay. The table comes from immuneACCESS by way of TCRdb, which keeps in-frame sequences with V and J called. Part of the clones is missing from these tables; in studies checked, under half for an unresolved V gene and the rest for unknown reasons. The sample includes 430,000 or so clones, with 75% to 95% observed a single time. 9% to 15% of the sample rests with the top ten.

The sequenced sample was peripheral blood, obtained in a trial of Ad26.COV2.S vaccine versus placebo. The source is a person aged 18-60 years who received the Ad26.COV2.S COVID-19 vaccine or a placebo.

The rearrangement uses TRBV7-2 and TRBJ2-3; D gene ambiguous. There are 19 residues in the CDR3. Germline V gene sequence: CDR1 SGHTA, CDR2 FQGNSA. V was pared by 1 base and J by 0 bases, with 20 bases between. CDR3 nucleotides: TGTGCCAGCAGCTTAGAGGCGGCGACCCTTACTTGGAGCACAGATACGCAGTATTTT. It specifies CASSLEAATLTWSTDTQYF.

This clone was seen a few times. This rearrangement joins TRBV28 to TRBJ2-3; 12 bases align to TRBD1. The CDR3 runs to 14 residues. Germline V gives CDR1 MDHEN, CDR2 SYDVKM. The ends lost 5 bases at V and 7 bases at J; junction bases unmatched: 4. The CDR3 DNA is TGTGCCAGCAGTCCGGGACAGGGGGCCTATACGCAGTATTTT. Translated: CASSPGQGAYTQYF.

The V call is TRBV11-3, the J call TRBJ2-1, with TRBD2 matching over 8 bases. The J segment lost 5 bases and the V segment lost 5 bases, leaving 5 bases of the junction unmatched. Per germline, CDR1 SGHNT and CDR2 YENEEA. This CDR3 contains 14 residues. CDR3 region: CASSPSGSHNEQFF. CDR3 sequence (DNA): TGTGCCAGCAGCCCGAGCGGGAGCCACAATGAGCAGTTCTTC. Looking up the rest from reference TRBV11-3 and TRBJ2-1 gives the full variable domain: EAGVVQSPRYKIIEKKQPVAFWCNPISGHNTLYWYLQNLGQGPELLIRYENEEAVDDSQLPKDRFSAERLKGVDSTLKIQPAELGDSAVYLCASSPSGSHNEQFFGPGTRLTVL.

This CDR3 reads CASSPRTPMRFEAFF. The CDR3 nucleotides are TGTGCCAGCAGTCCCCGGACACCGATGAGGTTTGAAGCTTTCTTT. This sequence joins TRBV28 and TRBJ1-1, with a weak D call TRBD1 (5 bases). Trimming took off 5 bases at V and 7 bases at J, with 20 bases between the two ends. Germline CDR1 reads MDHEN; CDR2 reads SYDVKM. This CDR3 has 15 amino acids.

The genes are TRBV28 and TRBJ2-5; tentative D call: TRBD1 (6 bases). Deletions cut 8 bases from V and 2 bases from J, with 12 bases between. The CDR3 contains 13 residues. Germline values: CDR1 MDHEN, CDR2 SYDVKM. CDR3 loop: CASGWTVQETQYF. The CDR3 nucleotides read TGTGCCAGCGGGTGGACAGTTCAAGAGACCCAGTACTTC.

V usage is TRBV19 and J usage is TRBJ2-2; unclear D gene. Trimming pared 2 bases from V and 1 base from J, leaving 5 bases between. Germline V gives CDR1 LNHDA, CDR2 SQIVND (reference sequence). There are 14 residues in the CDR3. The DNA of the CDR3 is TGTGCCAGTAGTATACTGGGGAACACCGGGGAGCTGTTTTTT. Protein: CASSILGNTGELFF.

This chain joins TRBV25-1 and TRBJ2-1; possibly TRBD1 or TRBD2 for D (5 bases each). Germline CDR1 is MGHDK and CDR2 is SYGVNS. The CDR3 contains 13 residues. Between the trimmed V and J ends, which lost 0 bases and 6 bases, there was a span of 6 bases. In nucleotides, the CDR3 is TGTGCCAGCAGTGAATATGGGGGCAATGAGCAGTTCTTC. It encodes CASSEYGGNEQFF.

The V gene is TRBV5-1, the J gene TRBJ2-1, with 10 bases identical to TRBD2. The junction had 1 base not matched to a gene; V was cut back by 0 bases and J by 4 bases. The CDR3 totals 15 residues. Looked up from germline, CDR1 is SGHRS and CDR2 is YFSETQ. CDR3 bases: TGCGCCAGCAGCTTGGAGGGACTAGCGTACAATGAGCAGTTCTTC. Its protein is CASSLEGLAYNEQFF.

The chain employs TRBV7-2 and TRBJ1-6, with a tentative D call TRBD1 (6 bases). The CDR3 spans 16 residues. Germline lookup yields CDR1 SGHTA and CDR2 FQGNSA. The V end was cut by 2 bases, the J end by 3 bases, with 11 bases between. CDR3: CASSLIPGDYNSPLHF. CDR3 in DNA: TGTGCCAGCAGCTTAATCCCAGGGGACTATAATTCACCCCTCCACTTT.

The chain employs TRBV2 and TRBJ1-1; D gene unclear. The CDR3 runs to 14 residues. The ends were cut back, 8 bases at V and 0 bases at J, with 13 bases in the middle. The germline V gene encodes CDR1 SNHLY and CDR2 FYNNEI. The CDR3 loop is CASLVEGLNTEAFF. Written as DNA, the CDR3 is TGTGCCAGCCTAGTCGAGGGCTTGAACACTGAAGCTTTCTTT.

The chain has TRBV5-1 and TRBJ2-7; no definite D call. CDR1 is SGHRS, CDR2 YFSETQ, per germline. The CDR3 loop spans 13 amino acids. V lost 5 bases to trimming and J lost 2 bases, with 11 bases between them. The CDR3 reads CASSDGVPYEQYF. The CDR3 nucleotides are TGCGCCAGCAGTGATGGCGTACCCTACGAGCAGTACTTC.

This chain's CDR3 is CASGPTLGGVNYGYTF. The CDR3 nucleotides are TGTGCCAGCGGACCCACTTTGGGGGGCGTTAACTATGGCTACACCTTC. This chain uses TRBV7-9 with TRBJ1-2, with D tentatively TRBD1 (6 bases). The CDR3 is 16 amino acids. The ends were cut back, 8 bases at V and 1 base at J, with 20 bases in the middle. The germline V gene encodes CDR1 SEHNR and CDR2 FQNEAQ (reference sequence).

The chain joins TRBV20-1 to TRBJ2-5, with D uncertain. CDR3 length equals 11 residues. Germline V lookup: CDR1 DFQATT, CDR2 SNEGSKA (reference sequence). Trimming shortened V by 5 bases and J by 0 bases, and 4 bases separated the two germline ends. The CDR3 is CSAEDQETQYF. DNA for the CDR3: TGCAGTGCTGAAGACCAAGAGACCCAGTACTTC.

The V call is TRBV19, the J call TRBJ2-3, with a weak D call TRBD1 (6 bases). Germline loops: CDR1 LNHDA, CDR2 SQIVND (reference sequence). The CDR3 covers 13 residues. The germline V and J ends were trimmed by 10 bases and 6 bases, with 17 bases remaining between them. The DNA of the CDR3 is TGTGCCACTACCAGGGGCGGCGGGGATACGCAGTATTTT. The encoded protein is CATTRGGGDTQYF.

The rearrangement joins TRBV28 to TRBJ1-2; D may be TRBD1 (5 bases). V gave up 6 bases and J gave up 4 bases, with 15 bases separating them. The germline V gene has CDR1 MDHEN and CDR2 SYDVKM. The CDR3 extends over 14 amino acids. CDR3 protein: CASRGTFLAYGYTF. For the CDR3, the DNA is TGTGCCAGCAGAGGGACGTTCCTGGCCTATGGCTACACCTTC.

In regard to this clone: The same CDR3 can be traced to other DNA sequences in this sample. The chain links TRBV19 to TRBJ2-7, with a possible D match to TRBD1 (5 bases). The V gene's germline CDR1 is LNHDA and CDR2 SQIVND (reference sequence). V was shortened by 3 bases and J by 1 base, with 7 bases between the two germline ends. CDR3 size: 13 residues. CDR3 DNA: TGTGCCAGTAGTATGGGGCAGTCCTACGAGCAGTACTTC. Amino acids: CASSMGQSYEQYF.

The chain employs TRBV6-2 or TRBV6-3 and TRBJ2-7; tentatively, D is TRBD2 (7 bases). The CDR3 is 12 residues long. Trimming removed 5 bases at V and 7 bases at J, with 12 bases between. Germline CDR1 MNHEY, CDR2 SVGEGT. DNA for the CDR3: TGTGCCAGCAGTAGGACAGCGGGGGAGCAGTACTTC. It codes for CASSRTAGEQYF.

The chain joins TRBV18 to TRBJ2-1; D is possibly TRBD2 (5 bases). The germline V gene has CDR1 KGHSH and CDR2 LQKENI. The CDR3 covers 13 residues. With 4 bases removed from V and 9 bases from J, the gap between germline ends came to 13 bases. The CDR3 coding sequence is TGTGCCAGCTCACTTTCTTGGAGGAGTGAGCAGTTCTTC. Residues: CASSLSWRSEQFF. Using reference TRBV18 and TRBJ2-1 for the parts outside the CDR3, the full variable domain is NAGVMQNPRHLVRRRGQEARLRCSPMKGHSHVYWYRQLPEEGLKFMVYLQKENIIDESGMPKERFSAEFPKEGPSILRIQQVVRGDSAAYFCASSLSWRSEQFFGPGTRLTVL.

This rearrangement joins TRBV9 to TRBJ1-3, with TRBD1 matching over 7 bases. Germline V gene lookup returns CDR1 SGDLS and CDR2 YYNGEE. The CDR3 has 16 amino acids. V shed 0 bases and J 2 bases; nucleotides not matched to a gene: 5. The CDR3 DNA reads as TGTGCCAGCAGCGTAGCACCCGGGACAGCTGGAAACACCATATATTTT. Translation gives CASSVAPGTAGNTIYF. The whole variable domain, remainder taken from reference TRBV9 and TRBJ1-3, is DSGVTQTPKHLITATGQRVTLRCSPRSGDLSVYWYQQSLDQGLQFLIQYYNGEERAKGNILERFSAQQFPDLHSELNLSSLELGDSALYFCASSVAPGTAGNTIYFGEGSWLTVV.

This rearrangement joins TRBV29-1 to TRBJ1-1; unclear D gene. V lost 3 bases to trimming and J lost 4 bases, with 9 bases between them. The CDR3 runs 12 residues. Germline lookup yields CDR1 SQVTM and CDR2 ANQGSEA. As DNA, the CDR3 is TGCAGCGTTGAGGCCAGTCGCACTGAAGCTTTCTTT. This codes for CSVEASRTEAFF.

The chain has TRBV5-1 and TRBJ2-6; the match to TRBD1 covers 10 bases. Germline V gene sequence: CDR1 SGHRS, CDR2 YFSETQ. CDR3 size: 18 residues. With 1 base clipped from V and 2 bases from J, the junction kept 6 bases outside the gene matches. CDR3 sequence: CASSLWRQGAAGANVLTF. The CDR3 nucleotides are TGCGCCAGCAGCTTGTGGCGACAGGGGGCCGCTGGGGCCAACGTCCTGACTTTC.

V is TRBV12-3 or TRBV12-4 and J is TRBJ2-7; D tentatively reads TRBD1 or TRBD2 (5 bases each). The V gene lost 6 bases and the J gene lost 4 bases, with 13 bases spanning the gap. This CDR3 is 13 amino acids long. The chain's CDR3 is CASRASGTYEQYF. As DNA, the CDR3 is TGTGCCAGCAGGGCATCTGGGACGTACGAGCAGTACTTC.

V usage is TRBV19 and J usage is TRBJ2-3; 7 bases align to TRBD2. Germline CDR1 and CDR2: LNHDA and SQIVND (reference sequence). This CDR3 is built from 15 residues. With V trimmed by 6 bases and J by 6 bases, 12 bases remained unmatched. The DNA for the CDR3 is TGTGCCAGTAGCGGGACTACCCGGAGTAAGGATACGCAGTATTTT. As protein: CASSGTTRSKDTQYF.

The chain employs TRBV3-1 (or the pseudogene TRBV3-2) and TRBJ2-5, with D maybe TRBD2 (5 bases). In germline, CDR1 is LGHDT, CDR2 YNNKEL (reference sequence). The CDR3 spans 15 residues. The ends were cut back, 3 bases at V and 5 bases at J, with 16 bases in the middle. As DNA, the CDR3 is TGTGCCAGCAGCCAGACTAATTCGGCAGCGGAGACCCAGTACTTC. Translating it yields CASSQTNSAAETQYF.

The rearrangement links TRBV6-6 to TRBJ1-1; tentative D call: TRBD1 (5 bases). This CDR3 spans 12 amino acids. Looked up from germline, CDR1 is MNHNY and CDR2 is SVGAGI (reference sequence). V was shortened by 2 bases and J by 11 bases, with 12 bases between the two germline ends. Here the CDR3 reads CASSYQGPGAFF. The CDR3 DNA is TGTGCCAGCAGTTACCAGGGCCCGGGGGCTTTCTTT.

This clone was seen a single time. The chain has TRBV14 and TRBJ1-1; D gene uncertain. Trimming removed 3 bases from V and 1 base from J, with 9 bases in between. The CDR3 consists of 14 residues. Germline V CDR1 and CDR2: SGHDN, FVKESK. The CDR3 region is CASSHNPKNTEAFF. The CDR3 nucleotides are TGTGCCAGCAGCCATAACCCGAAGAACACTGAAGCTTTCTTT.

The J gene is TRBJ1-1, the V gene TRBV10-2; D might be TRBD1 (6 bases). Germline CDR1 WSHSY, CDR2 SAAADI. Trimming took off 0 bases at V and 3 bases at J, with 17 bases between the two ends. CDR3 size: 17 residues. The CDR3 protein is CASSESVGARADTEAFF. Here the CDR3 DNA reads TGCGCCAGCAGTGAGTCAGTGGGGGCGAGGGCTGACACTGAAGCTTTCTTT.

This chain uses TRBV18 with TRBJ2-1, with TRBD1 matching 9 bases. With V trimmed by 4 bases and J by 7 bases, 8 bases remained unmatched. Germline loops: CDR1 KGHSH, CDR2 LQKENI. The CDR3 covers 15 residues. In nucleotides, the CDR3 is TGTGCCAGCTCACTTTCCGGGACAGGGACGAATGAGCAGTTCTTC. This translates into CASSLSGTGTNEQFF.

The V gene is TRBV27, the J gene TRBJ1-2, with unresolved D. Germline V lookup: CDR1 MNHEY, CDR2 SMNVEV (reference sequence). Trimming shortened V by 4 bases and J by 5 bases, and 8 bases separated the two germline ends. The CDR3 is made up of 12 amino acids. The CDR3 sequence is CASSYMAYGYTF. The CDR3, as DNA: TGTGCCAGCAGTTATATGGCATATGGCTACACCTTC.

The CDR3 region is CASSGIREEETQYF. CDR3 bases: TGTGCCAGCAGCGGGATCAGGGAGGAGGAGACCCAGTACTTC. The J gene is TRBJ2-5, the V gene TRBV5-6; tentative D call: TRBD2 (6 bases). The CDR3 consists of 14 residues. CDR1 and CDR2 from the germline V gene are SGHDT and YYEEEE. Between the trimmed V and J ends, which lost 4 bases and 5 bases, there was a span of 15 bases.

The V and J genes are TRBV27 and TRBJ2-7, with D uncertain. This CDR3 spans 15 amino acids. Trimming took 6 bases from V and 3 from J, leaving 18 bases between them. Per germline, CDR1 MNHEY and CDR2 SMNVEV (reference sequence). For the CDR3, the DNA is TGTGCCAGCAGCCCCCTTTGGCAACCCAACTACGAGCAGTACTTC. Encoded protein: CASSPLWQPNYEQYF.